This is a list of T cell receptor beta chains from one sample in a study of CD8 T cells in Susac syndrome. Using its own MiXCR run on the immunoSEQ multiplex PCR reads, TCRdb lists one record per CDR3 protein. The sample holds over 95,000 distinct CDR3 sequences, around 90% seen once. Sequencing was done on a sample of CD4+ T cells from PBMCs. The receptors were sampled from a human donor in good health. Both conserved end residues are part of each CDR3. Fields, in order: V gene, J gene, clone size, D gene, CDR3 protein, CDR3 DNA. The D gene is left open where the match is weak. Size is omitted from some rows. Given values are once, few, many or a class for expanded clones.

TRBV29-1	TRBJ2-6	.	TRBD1	CSVLDRGSSGANVLTF	TGCAGCGTTCTGGACAGGGGATCCTCCGGGGCCAACGTCCTGACTTTC
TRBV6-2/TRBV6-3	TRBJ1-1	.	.	CASSRPKGLNTEAFF	TGTGCCAGCAGCCGCCCGAAGGGGCTGAACACTGAAGCTTTCTTT
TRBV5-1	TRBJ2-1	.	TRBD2	CASSWTSGGYNEQFF	TGCGCCAGCAGCTGGACTAGCGGGGGTTACAATGAGCAGTTCTTC
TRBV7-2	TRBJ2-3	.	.	CASSRGLAADTQYF	TGTGCCAGCAGTCGCGGACTGGCGGCAGATACGCAGTATTTT
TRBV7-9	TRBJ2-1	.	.	CASRDWPYNEQFF	TGTGCCAGCAGGGACTGGCCATACAATGAGCAGTTCTTC
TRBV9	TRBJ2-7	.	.	CASSVRGPGEQYF	TGTGCCAGCAGCGTACGGGGACCCGGAGAGCAGTACTTC
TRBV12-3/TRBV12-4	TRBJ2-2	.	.	CASRDWPGELFF	TGTGCCAGCAGGGACTGGCCCGGGGAGCTGTTTTTT
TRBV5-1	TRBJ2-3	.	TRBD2	CASSLVQRGDTDTQYF	TGCGCCAGCAGCTTGGTCCAGCGGGGGGATACAGATACGCAGTATTTT
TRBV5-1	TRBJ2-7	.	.	CASSLEGQAYEQYF	TGCGCCAGCAGCTTGGAAGGACAAGCCTACGAGCAGTACTTC
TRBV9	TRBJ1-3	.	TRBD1	CASSALGTEGNTIYF	TGTGCCAGCAGCGCCCTCGGGACAGAGGGAAACACCATATATTTT
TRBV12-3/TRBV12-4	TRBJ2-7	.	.	CASSGDFPPYEQYF	TGTGCCAGCAGTGGGGACTTTCCGCCCTACGAGCAGTACTTC
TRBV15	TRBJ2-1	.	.	CATSTDETGWSYNEQFF	TGTGCCACCAGCACCGATGAGACAGGTTGGTCCTACAATGAGCAGTTCTTC
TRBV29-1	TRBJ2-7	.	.	CSVEIQRPYEQYF	TGCAGCGTTGAGATTCAACGGCCCTACGAGCAGTACTTC
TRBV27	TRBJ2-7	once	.	CASSLQGRATYEQYF	TGTGCCAGCAGTTTACAGGGCAGGGCCACCTACGAGCAGTACTTC
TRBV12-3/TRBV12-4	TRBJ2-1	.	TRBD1	CASSLGTGGSYNEQFF	TGTGCCAGCAGTTTGGGGACAGGTGGATCCTACAATGAGCAGTTCTTC
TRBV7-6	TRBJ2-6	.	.	CASSLKATGANVLTF	TGTGCCAGCAGCTTGAAAGCCACTGGGGCCAACGTCCTGACTTTC
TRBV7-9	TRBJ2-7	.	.	CASSESGLTYEQYF	TGTGCCAGCAGTGAGAGCGGGCTAACCTACGAGCAGTACTTC
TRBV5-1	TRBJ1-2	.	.	CASSLSGENYGYTF	TGCGCCAGCAGCTTGTCAGGGGAGAACTATGGCTACACCTTC
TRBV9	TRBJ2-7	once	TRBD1	CASSVGQGFDGQYF	TGTGCCAGCAGCGTTGGACAGGGTTTCGATGGGCAGTACTTC
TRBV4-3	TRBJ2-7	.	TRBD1	CASSDGTGGTYEQYF	TGCGCCAGCAGCGATGGGACAGGAGGCACCTACGAGCAGTACTTC
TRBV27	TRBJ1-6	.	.	CASGPPPSYNSPLHF	TGTGCCAGCGGACCCCCCCCCTCCTATAATTCACCCCTCCACTTT
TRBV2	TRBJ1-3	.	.	CASSGSGTAGNTIYF	TGTGCCAGCAGTGGTTCAGGGACCGCCGGAAACACCATATATTTT
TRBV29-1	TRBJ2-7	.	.	CSVLEGASYEQYF	TGCAGCGTTCTGGAGGGGGCTAGCTACGAGCAGTACTTC
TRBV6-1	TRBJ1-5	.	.	CASSDKIPGADNQPQHF	TGTGCCAGCAGTGATAAGATCCCAGGGGCTGACAATCAGCCCCAGCATTTT
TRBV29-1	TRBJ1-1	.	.	CSVGFSGAAFF	TGCAGCGTTGGATTTTCCGGGGCGGCTTTCTTT
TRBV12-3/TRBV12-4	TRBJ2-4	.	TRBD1	CASSFQGAIQYF	TGTGCCAGCAGTTTTCAGGGGGCCATTCAGTACTTC
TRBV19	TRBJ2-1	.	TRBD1	CASSTGTGSHNEQFF	TGTGCCAGTAGCACCGGGACAGGGAGCCACAATGAGCAGTTCTTC
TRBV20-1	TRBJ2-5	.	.	CSASKSYQETQYF	TGCAGTGCCTCGAAGTCCTACCAAGAGACCCAGTACTTC
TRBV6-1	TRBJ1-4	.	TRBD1	CASSERGKGADEKLFF	TGTGCCAGCAGTGAACGGGGGAAGGGGGCCGACGAAAAACTGTTTTTT
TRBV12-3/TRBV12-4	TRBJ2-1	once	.	CASSLVSKNEQFF	TGTGCCAGCAGTTTAGTGTCTAAAAATGAGCAGTTCTTC
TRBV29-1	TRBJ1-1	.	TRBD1	CSPGTVNTEAFF	TGCAGCCCGGGGACAGTGAACACTGAAGCTTTCTTT
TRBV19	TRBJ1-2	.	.	CASSIGAWQGYTF	TGTGCCAGTAGTATTGGAGCGTGGCAAGGCTACACCTTC
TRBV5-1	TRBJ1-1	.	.	CASSLEGQAYTEAFF	TGCGCCAGCAGCTTGGAAGGTCAGGCGTACACTGAAGCTTTCTTT
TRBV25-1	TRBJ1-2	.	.	CASQDSGLNYGYTF	TGTGCCAGCCAGGACAGCGGACTTAACTATGGCTACACCTTC